These 14 T cell receptor beta chains share one sample of origin, sequenced in a study of blood T cell repertoires in COVID-19. Only in-frame clones appear in the TCRdb table, and some are missing; sequencing was by immunoSEQ multiplex PCR. Here the sample spans 200,000 to 300,000 clones, approximately 86% being singletons. The material sequenced was peripheral blood. These receptor sequences come from a woman aged 70 to 79 with active or convalescent COVID-19.

Written as DNA, the CDR3 is TGTGCCAGCAGTGATTCTCACTACAGGGCCTATGGCTACACCTTC. Translated: CASSDSHYRAYGYTF. The chain employs TRBV6-1 and TRBJ1-2; D might be TRBD1 (6 bases). V was clipped by 3 bases and J by 4 bases, with 15 bases between them. CDR1 is MNHNS, CDR2 SASEGT, per germline. This CDR3 is built from 15 residues.

The rearrangement joins TRBV6-5 to TRBJ2-7, with 9 bases lining up with TRBD1. This CDR3 is built from 14 residues. Looked up from germline, CDR1 is MNHEY and CDR2 is SVGAGI. The J segment lost 5 bases and the V segment lost 6 bases, leaving 8 bases of the junction unmatched. CDR3 DNA: TGTGCCAGCAGCACCAGGACAGGGGAGGACGAGCAGTACTTC. This sequence encodes CASSTRTGEDEQYF.

CDR3 amino acids: CASSQALGGADPKFF. As DNA, the CDR3 is TGTGCCAGCAGCCAAGCTCTCGGGGGGGCCGATCCGAAGTTCTTC. The J gene is TRBJ2-1, the V gene TRBV14; 8 bases map to TRBD2. Losses at the gene ends were 1 base for V and 14 bases for J; bases not matched to a gene: 13. CDR1 SGHDN and CDR2 FVKESK come from the germline V gene. CDR3 length: 15 amino acids.

V usage is TRBV11-2 and J usage is TRBJ1-5; D unresolved. The germline V gene encodes CDR1 SGHAT and CDR2 FQNNGV. This CDR3 contains 13 residues. The germline V and J ends were trimmed by 4 bases and 3 bases, with 7 bases remaining between them. CDR3: CASSSQYNQPQHF. The CDR3 region has the DNA TGTGCCAGCAGCTCTCAGTACAATCAGCCCCAGCATTTT.

V is TRBV6-6 and J is TRBJ2-7; 7 bases align to TRBD2. Per germline, CDR1 MNHNY and CDR2 SVGAGI (reference sequence). The length of the CDR3 is 13 residues. The junction had 5 bases not matched to a gene; V was cut back by 8 bases and J by 1 base. In DNA, the CDR3 is TGTGCCAGCTATAACGGGGGGTCCTACGAGCAGTACTTC. Its protein is CASYNGGSYEQYF.

The table lists this clone with a few counts. V is TRBV25-1 and J is TRBJ1-2, with D unclear. Per germline, CDR1 MGHDK and CDR2 SYGVNS. The V end was cut by 0 bases, the J end by 8 bases, with 4 bases between. The CDR3 totals 11 residues. CDR3 in amino acids: CASSEYEGYTF. In DNA form, the CDR3 reads TGTGCCAGCAGTGAATATGAGGGCTACACCTTC.

The V gene is TRBV10-3, the J gene TRBJ1-4, with 9 bases fitting TRBD1. J lost 2 bases, V lost 7 bases, and 8 bases had no gene match. The V gene's germline CDR1 is ENHRY and CDR2 SYGVKD. This CDR3 is 16 amino acids long. CDR3 loop: CAIKQGAAGTNEKLFF. DNA of the CDR3: TGTGCCATCAAACAGGGGGCAGCTGGCACTAATGAAAAACTGTTTTTT.

This chain connects TRBV10-1 to TRBJ2-3; the D gene is possibly TRBD1 (6 bases). Trimming took 0 bases from V and 3 from J, leaving 7 bases between them. CDR1 and CDR2 from the germline V gene are WNHNN and SYGVQD (reference sequence). This CDR3 has 14 amino acids. The chain's CDR3 is CASSESTGTDTQYF. In nucleotides, the CDR3 is TGCGCCAGCAGTGAGTCGACAGGTACAGATACGCAGTATTTT.

This clone was picked up a small number of times. The chain recombines TRBV11-2 with TRBJ1-2; D perhaps matches TRBD1 (5 bases). Per germline, CDR1 SGHAT and CDR2 FQNNGV. CDR3 length: 13 amino acids. Trimming removed 5 bases from V and 4 bases from J, with 11 bases in between. In DNA form, the CDR3 reads TGTGCCAGCAGCAGACAGAATCCCTATGGCTACACCTTC. Its protein is CASSRQNPYGYTF.

This clone has just one count. This rearrangement joins TRBV6-5 to TRBJ1-5; D uncertain. This CDR3 has 14 residues. Trimming shortened V by 7 bases and J by 2 bases, and 12 bases separated the two germline ends. Germline CDR1 MNHEY, CDR2 SVGAGI. The CDR3 bases are TGTGCCAGCACCACGCCGAGGGGCAATCAGCCCCAGCATTTT. The encoded protein is CASTTPRGNQPQHF.

This sequence joins TRBV24-1 and TRBJ2-1; D possibly corresponds to TRBD2 (5 bases). CDR3 size: 19 residues. Germline loops: CDR1 KGHDR, CDR2 SFDVKD. Trimming removed 5 bases from V and 0 bases from J, with 22 bases in between. CDR3 loop: CATSAEPLTGLNSYNEQFF. CDR3 bases: TGTGCCACCAGTGCTGAGCCGTTGACGGGGTTGAACTCCTACAATGAGCAGTTCTTC.

The J gene is TRBJ2-4, the V gene TRBV5-6, with D uncertain. CDR1 SGHDT and CDR2 YYEEEE come from the germline V gene. V was shortened by 4 bases and J by 0 bases, with 11 bases between the two germline ends. This CDR3 has 15 residues. The CDR3 bases are TGTGCCAGCAGCCCCTTCGTCCTAGCCAAAAACATTCAGTACTTC. Amino acids: CASSPFVLAKNIQYF.

This sequence joins TRBV13 and TRBJ2-7; 9 bases line up with TRBD1. Trimming cost V 6 bases and J 1 base; bases outside gene matches: 19. Per germline, CDR1 PRHDT and CDR2 FYEKMQ (reference sequence). The CDR3 length is 19 residues. Here the CDR3 reads CASRSGFPTGTGISYEQYF. CDR3 DNA: TGTGCCAGCAGGTCAGGGTTTCCCACGGGGACAGGGATTTCCTACGAGCAGTACTTC.

The V and J genes are TRBV27 and TRBJ2-3, with 8 bases lining up with TRBD1. The CDR3 totals 18 residues. Germline CDR1 MNHEY, CDR2 SMNVEV (reference sequence). Germline trimming cut 2 bases from V and 5 bases from J; bases unmatched to any gene: 15. The CDR3 here is CASSLRTYRGTGEDTQYF. The CDR3 DNA is TGTGCCAGCAGTTTACGTACTTACAGGGGGACGGGGGAAGATACGCAGTATTTT.